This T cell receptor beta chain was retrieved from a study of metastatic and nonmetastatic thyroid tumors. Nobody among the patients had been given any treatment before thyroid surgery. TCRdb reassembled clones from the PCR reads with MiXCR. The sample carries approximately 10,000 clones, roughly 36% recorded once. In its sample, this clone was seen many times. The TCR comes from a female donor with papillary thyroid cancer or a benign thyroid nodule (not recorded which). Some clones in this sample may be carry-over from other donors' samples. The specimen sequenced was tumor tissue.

This chain's CDR3 is CASSRGGGGTEAFF. The CDR3 bases are TGTGCCAGTAGTAGGGGCGGCGGGGGCACTGAAGCTTTCTTT. The rearrangement joins TRBV19 to TRBJ1-1, with D maybe TRBD1 (5 bases). V shed 4 bases and J shed 4 bases, with 13 bases lying between them. The CDR3 is made up of 14 amino acids. CDR1 and CDR2 (germline): LNHDA, SQIVND (reference sequence).